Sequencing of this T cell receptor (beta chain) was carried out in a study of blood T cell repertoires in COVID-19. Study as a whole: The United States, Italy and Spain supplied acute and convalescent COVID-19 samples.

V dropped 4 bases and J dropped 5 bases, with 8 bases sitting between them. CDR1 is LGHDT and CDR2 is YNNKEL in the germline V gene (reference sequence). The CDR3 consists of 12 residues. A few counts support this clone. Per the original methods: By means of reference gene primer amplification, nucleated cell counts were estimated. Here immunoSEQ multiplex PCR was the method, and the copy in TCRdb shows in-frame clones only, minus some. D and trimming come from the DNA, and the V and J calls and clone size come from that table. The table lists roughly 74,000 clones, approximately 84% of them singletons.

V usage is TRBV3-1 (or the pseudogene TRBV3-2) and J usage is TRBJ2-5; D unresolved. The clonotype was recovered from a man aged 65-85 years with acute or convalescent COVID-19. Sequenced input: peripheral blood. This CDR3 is CASSRPEETQYF. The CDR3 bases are TGTGCCAGCAGCCGCCCGGAGGAGACCCAGTACTTC.